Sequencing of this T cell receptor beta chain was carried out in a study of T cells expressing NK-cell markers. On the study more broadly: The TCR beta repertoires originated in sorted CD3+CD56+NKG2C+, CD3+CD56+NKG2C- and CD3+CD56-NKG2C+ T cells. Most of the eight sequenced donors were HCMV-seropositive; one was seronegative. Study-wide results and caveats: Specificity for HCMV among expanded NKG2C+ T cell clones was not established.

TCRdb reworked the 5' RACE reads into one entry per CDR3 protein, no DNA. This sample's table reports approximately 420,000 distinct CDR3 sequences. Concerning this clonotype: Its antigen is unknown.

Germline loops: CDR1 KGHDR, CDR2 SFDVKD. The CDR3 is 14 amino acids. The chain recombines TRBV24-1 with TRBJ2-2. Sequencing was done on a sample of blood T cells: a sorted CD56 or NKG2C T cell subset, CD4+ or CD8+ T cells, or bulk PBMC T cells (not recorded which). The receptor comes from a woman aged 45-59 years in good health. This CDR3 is CATSRTTNTGELFF.